This TCR beta chain derives from a study of regulatory T cells in long-lasting Graves disease. The time point was: newly diagnosed GD, antithyroid drugs for less than 3 months. RNA from PBMCs was the source of the TCR library. Trimming cost V 5 bases and J 3 bases, with 14 bases left between them. Germline V gene sequence: CDR1 MNHEY, CDR2 SMNVEV (reference sequence). The CDR3 spans 14 residues. Combining iRepertoire HTBI primers with Arm-PCR of CDR3 regions, the authors built TCR beta libraries. Under the authors' procedure: Identification across samples found 62 TRBV and roughly 14 TRBJ segments. TCRdb recomputed calls from the multiplex PCR reads with MiXCR, one row per CDR3 protein. TCRdb, not the original authors, processed these V and J calls. The table shows 550,000 to 600,000 distinct CDR3 sequences, with around 15% occurring only once. Another study also made use of these data, one on T cells in Graves' hyperthyroidism and ophthalmopathy. Per that paper: The HTBI primer set drove a first-round RT-PCR of the TCR CDR3. Before onset, ophthalmopathy was predicted by the model a median approximately 6.7 months earlier.

This chain connects TRBV27 to TRBJ2-7, with D uncertain. This receptor was identified in a young man with Graves disease. The specimen was peripheral blood mononuclear cells (PBMCs), collected at new diagnosis, from a patient treated with antithyroid drugs. Here the CDR3 DNA reads TGTGCCAGCAGTCCCACCGGCCGCGTCTACGAGCAGTACTTC. Its protein product is CASSPTGRVYEQYF.